The clone carrying this T cell receptor beta chain is a singleton in its sample. Its antigen remains unidentified. A roughly 120-subject validation cohort, separate from the approximately 670-subject first cohort, supplied the donors. This entry comes from a study of cytomegalovirus exposure and HLA in healthy donors. Study-level information: The same platform as the 500 to 700 first-cohort repertoires was used for the 95 to 150 validation repertoires, a later analysis reported. Study findings and constraints: Generally TCR sequences proved uncommon, though certain public TCRs appeared in numerous donors. Using the classifier, cytomegalovirus status was reportedly diagnosed with high specificity and sensitivity.

Germline V lookup: CDR1 SGHRS, CDR2 YFSETQ. The CDR3 is 16 residues long. V shed 0 bases and J 6 bases; nucleotides not matched to a gene: 8. The table came from immunoSEQ multiplex PCR; TCRdb's copy has only in-frame clones and leaves some out. The sample yields more than 300,000 clones, about nine tenths seen once. The chain has TRBV5-1 and TRBJ2-1; 8 bases align to TRBD2. This clonotype originated in a woman in her late teens or twenties in good health and CMV-seronegative. Sequenced: PBMCs. The CDR3 protein is CASSLAGTSSGNEQFF. DNA for the CDR3: TGCGCCAGCAGCTTGGCCGGGACTAGTAGCGGCAATGAGCAGTTCTTC.